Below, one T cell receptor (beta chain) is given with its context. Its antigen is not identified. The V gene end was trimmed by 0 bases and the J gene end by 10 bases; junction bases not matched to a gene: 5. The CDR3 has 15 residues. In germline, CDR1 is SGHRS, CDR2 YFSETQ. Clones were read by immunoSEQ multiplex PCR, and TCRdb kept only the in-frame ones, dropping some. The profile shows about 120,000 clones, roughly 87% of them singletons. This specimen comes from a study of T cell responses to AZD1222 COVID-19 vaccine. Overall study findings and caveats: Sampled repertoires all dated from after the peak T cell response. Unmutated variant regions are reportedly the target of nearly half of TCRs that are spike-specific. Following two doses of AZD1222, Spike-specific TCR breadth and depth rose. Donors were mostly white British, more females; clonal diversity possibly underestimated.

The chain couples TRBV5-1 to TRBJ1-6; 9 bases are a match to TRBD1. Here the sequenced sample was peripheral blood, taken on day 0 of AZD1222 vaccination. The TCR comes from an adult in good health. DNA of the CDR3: TGCGCCAGCAGCTTGGGGGACAGGGTAGGCTCACCCCTCCACTTT. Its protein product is CASSLGDRVGSPLHF. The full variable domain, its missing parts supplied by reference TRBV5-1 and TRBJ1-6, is KAGVTQTPRYLIKTRGQQVTLSCSPISGHRSVSWYQQTPGQGLQFLFEYFSETQRNKGNFPGRFSGRQFSNSRSEMNVSTLELGDSALYLCASSLGDRVGSPLHFGNGTRLTVT.